Following are 30 T cell receptor beta chains from one sample sequenced in a study of glioma-infiltrating T cells. Amplification of TCR alpha and beta CDR3 regions from RNA used iRepertoire nested multiplex PCR. A single record per CDR3 protein comes from TCRdb applying MiXCR to the multiplex PCR reads. The sample lists 90,000 to 110,000 distinct CDR3 sequences, about 25% seen once, with about 30% in the top ten. Sequencing used glioma tissue, nonneoplastic brain tissue, or PBMCs (not recorded which). These receptors were taken from a human donor with low-grade glioma or glioblastoma, undergoing nonglioma brain surgery, or in good health (not recorded which).

Regarding this clonotype: It may be a read error: a sequence one base away is much more abundant. The CDR3 spells CASSPHRCNIQYF. The CDR3 DNA is TGTGCCAGCAGCCCACACAGGTGTAACATTCAGTACTTC. The rearrangement links TRBV7-2 to TRBJ2-4, with a weak D call TRBD1 (5 bases). This CDR3 has 13 amino acids. V dropped 5 bases and J dropped 7 bases, with 12 bases sitting between them. CDR1 is SGHTA, CDR2 FQGNSA, per germline.

Points on this clonotype: The CDR3 does not close with the conserved phenylalanine or tryptophan, likely indicating a read error. The rearrangement links TRBV6-2 or TRBV6-3 to TRBJ1-5; no clear D. This CDR3 spans 12 amino acids. Looked up from germline, CDR1 is MNHEY and CDR2 is SVGEGT. V lost 5 bases to trimming and J lost 8 bases, with 10 bases between them. The CDR3 DNA reads as TGTGCCAGCAGTGCCACCCAGGAGCCCCAGCATTGT. This translates into CASSATQEPQHC.

This clonotype was counted at least ten times. The CDR3 bases are TGTGCCATCAGTGCGTTGATGGGGAACACTGAAGCTTTCTTT. Amino acid sequence: CAISALMGNTEAFF. The genes are TRBV10-3 and TRBJ1-1; D is unresolved. Between the trimmed V and J ends, which lost 4 bases and 1 base, there was a span of 10 bases. Germline V gene lookup returns CDR1 ENHRY and CDR2 SYGVKD. CDR3 length: 14 residues.

For this clonotype: One end of the junction fails to match germline, which may point to a read error. The rearrangement links TRBV7-2 to TRBJ2-1; 10 bases match TRBD1. CDR1 is SGHTA, CDR2 FQGNSA, per germline. This CDR3 is built from 18 residues. The CDR3 region is CDSSFDRGPGSSYNEQFF. The DNA of the CDR3 is TGTGACAGCAGTTTCGACAGGGGGCCTGGGAGCTCCTACAATGAGCAGTTCTTC.

The J gene is TRBJ2-3, the V gene TRBV12-3 or TRBV12-4, with D possibly being TRBD2 (7 bases). This CDR3 is 16 amino acids long. V lost 3 bases and J lost 5, with 18 bases in between. CDR3 coding DNA: TGTGCCAGCAGTTTCCCCCCCGGGGGGCTGGGAGATACGCAGTATTTT. It specifies CASSFPPGGLGDTQYF.

This clonotype was observed many times. The V and J genes are TRBV4-3 and TRBJ1-6; D remains unclear. This CDR3 contains 16 residues. CDR1 is LGHNA and CDR2 is YSLEER in the germline V gene. V lost 4 bases and J lost 0, with 10 bases in between. The CDR3 loop reads CASSPSLSSYNSPLHF. In DNA form, the CDR3 reads TGCGCCAGCAGCCCCTCGCTCAGCTCCTATAATTCACCCCTCCACTTT.

This clonotype was seen many times. V is TRBV18 and J is TRBJ2-1; 7 bases map to TRBD1. The CDR3 length is 15 residues. Germline V gene lookup returns CDR1 KGHSH and CDR2 LQKENI. The V gene end was trimmed by 3 bases and the J gene end by 2 bases; junction bases not matched to a gene: 4. CDR3 sequence reads: CASSPTGDPYNEQFF. The CDR3 DNA reads as TGTGCCAGCTCACCTACAGGGGACCCCTACAATGAGCAGTTCTTC.

This clonotype was recorded at least ten times. The chain recombines TRBV7-9 with TRBJ1-5, with a possible D match to TRBD1 (6 bases). Germline CDR1 reads SEHNR; CDR2 reads FQNEAQ (reference sequence). V was trimmed by 1 base and J by 4 bases, leaving 8 bases between them. This CDR3 region has 14 residues. CDR3 protein: CASSLETGNQPQHF. DNA of the CDR3: TGTGCCAGCAGCTTAGAAACAGGGAATCAGCCCCAGCATTTT.

This clonotype appeared many times. The CDR3: CATSREMGSRDTQYF. The CDR3 nucleotides are TGTGCCACCAGCAGAGAGATGGGTTCCAGAGATACGCAGTATTTT. This rearrangement joins TRBV15 to TRBJ2-3; D uncertain. The germline V gene encodes CDR1 LNHNV and CDR2 YYDKDF (reference sequence). Deletions cut 0 bases from V and 5 bases from J, with 12 bases between. This CDR3 comprises 15 residues.

A remark on this clonotype: This clone may be a read error of a much larger clone one base away. The V call is TRBV7-9, the J call TRBJ1-2; D is ambiguous. The CDR3 runs to 14 residues. Trimming took off 3 bases at V and 4 bases at J, with 12 bases between the two ends. Germline assignment: CDR1 SEHNR and CDR2 FQNEAQ (reference sequence). Written as DNA, the CDR3 is TGTGCCAGCAGCTTTGGCGGACCTATCTATGGCTACACCTTC. Residues: CASSFGGPIYGYTF.

This clonotype was seen ten or more times. The chain is built from TRBV19 and TRBJ2-3; TRBD2 matches at 7 bases. V dropped 4 bases and J dropped 2; count of bases not matched to a gene: 3. From germline, CDR1 is LNHDA and CDR2 SQIVND (reference sequence). The CDR3 sequence is 14 residues long. This CDR3 is CASSKGTITDTQYF. The DNA of the CDR3 is TGTGCCAGTAGTAAAGGGACTATCACAGATACGCAGTATTTT.

This clonotype was picked up many times. The junction differs from germline at one of its ends, possibly a read error. The CDR3 loop is CAIGDLRDFSYNEQFF. In DNA, the CDR3 is TGTGCCATCGGTGACCTCCGGGACTTCTCCTACAATGAGCAGTTCTTC. This chain uses TRBV10-3 with TRBJ2-1, with D maybe TRBD2 (6 bases). The V gene's germline CDR1 is ENHRY and CDR2 SYGVKD. The CDR3 loop spans 16 amino acids.

This clonotype has more than one count but fewer than ten. The chain recombines TRBV10-1 with TRBJ2-5; 7 nucleotides match TRBD2. This CDR3 contains 14 residues. The ends lost 6 bases at V and 1 base at J; junction bases unmatched: 5. Germline lookup yields CDR1 WNHNN and CDR2 SYGVQD (reference sequence). CDR3 loop: CASRGAGLQETQYF. As DNA, the CDR3 is TGCGCCAGCAGGGGAGCGGGACTCCAAGAGACCCAGTACTTC.

This clonotype has a count of ten or more. V gene TRBV7-6 combines with J gene TRBJ2-3; tentatively, D is TRBD1 or TRBD2 (6 bases each). Germline CDR1 is SGHVS and CDR2 is FNYEAQ. The CDR3 extends over 16 amino acids. Trimming cost V 5 bases and J 2 bases, with 17 bases left between them. CDR3 nucleotide sequence: TGTGCCAGCAGCCCAAGTAACACGGGGGCCACAGATACGCAGTATTTT. Translating it yields CASSPSNTGATDTQYF. The variable domain in full, completed from reference TRBV7-6 and TRBJ2-3, reads GAGVSQSPRYKVTKRGQDVALRCDPISGHVSLYWYRQALGQGPEFLTYFNYEAQQDKSGLPNDRFSAERPEGSISTLTIQRTEQRDSAMYRCASSPSNTGATDTQYFGPGTRLTVL.

This clonotype was recorded many times. The chain uses TRBV7-9 and TRBJ2-5; 9 nucleotides agree with TRBD1. There are 14 residues in the CDR3. Germline CDR1 reads SEHNR; CDR2 reads FQNEAQ (reference sequence). J gave up 3 bases and V 5 bases, and 4 bases lay outside the gene matches. The CDR3 reads CASSIWTGEETQYF. CDR3 DNA: TGTGCCAGCAGCATCTGGACAGGGGAAGAGACCCAGTACTTC.

The V gene is TRBV4-3, the J gene TRBJ2-7, with TRBD2 matching 8 bases. The germline CDR1 and CDR2 sequences are LGHNA and YSLEER. This CDR3 comprises 14 residues. V dropped 3 bases and J dropped 4; count of bases not matched to a gene: 5. The CDR3 DNA sequence: TGCGCCAGCAGCCAGGCTAGCGGGTTGTACGAGCAGTACTTC. Its protein product is CASSQASGLYEQYF.

This clonotype was seen ten or more times. The gene calls are TRBV7-2 and TRBJ2-3; 16 bases are a match to TRBD2. V lost 5 bases and J lost 1; bases outside the gene matches: 12. This CDR3 is built from 20 residues. Germline V gives CDR1 SGHTA, CDR2 FQGNSA. CDR3 protein: CASSPPPGLAGGRGTDTQYF. The CDR3 region has the DNA TGTGCCAGCAGCCCACCCCCGGGACTAGCGGGAGGGAGGGGCACAGATACGCAGTATTTT. Drawing the rest from reference TRBV7-2 and TRBJ2-3, the complete variable domain is GAGVSQSPSNKVTEKGKDVELRCDPISGHTALYWYRQSLGQGLEFLIYFQGNSAPDKSGLPSDRFSAERTGGSVSTLTIQRTQQEDSAVYLCASSPPPGLAGGRGTDTQYFGPGTRLTVL.

Of note for this clonotype: A much bigger clone sits one base away, suggesting this may be a read error. The genes are TRBV4-1 and TRBJ1-3, with D uncertain. The length of the CDR3 is 15 residues. The V gene's germline CDR1 is MGHRA and CDR2 YSYEKL. The CDR3 coding sequence is TGCGCCAGCAGCCAAAGACAAAGCTCTGGAAACATCATATATTTT. Protein sequence: CASSQRQSSGNIIYF.

J is TRBJ2-7 and V is TRBV11-2; TRBD1 agrees at 7 bases. CDR1 and CDR2 from the germline V gene are SGHAT and FQNNGV. V lost 7 bases to trimming and J lost 0 bases; unmatched junction nucleotides: 9. CDR3 length: 15 amino acids. The CDR3 is CASNEPGTASYEQYF. For the CDR3, the DNA is TGTGCCAGCAACGAACCCGGGACAGCCTCCTACGAGCAGTACTTC.

This clonotype was recorded at least ten times. The chain has TRBV6-6 and TRBJ2-1, with D uncertain. Germline CDR1 and CDR2: MNHNY and SVGAGI (reference sequence). The CDR3 spans 13 residues. Trimming shortened V by 2 bases and J by 5 bases, and 7 bases separated the two germline ends. The CDR3 bases are TGTGCCAGCAGTTACAAGGGAAACAATGAGCAGTTCTTC. Its protein product is CASSYKGNNEQFF.

This clonotype was seen ten or more times. The CDR3 DNA reads as TGTGCCAGCAGCGGACAACTAGTTTACAATGAGCAGTTCTTC. This encodes CASSGQLVYNEQFF. The chain employs TRBV7-9 and TRBJ2-1; either TRBD1 or TRBD2 may supply D (5 bases each). The CDR3 is 14 residues long. Trimming pared 5 bases from V and 4 bases from J, leaving 12 bases between. Germline CDR1 is SEHNR and CDR2 is FQNEAQ (reference sequence).

As regards this clonotype: A much larger clone differs by one base, so this may be a read error. The rearrangement links TRBV18 to TRBJ2-1; D uncertain. Germline CDR1 is KGHSH and CDR2 is LQKENI. The CDR3 covers 13 residues. The CDR3 DNA follows: TGTGCCAGCTTACCACTTGTTGTGAATGAGCAGTTCTTC. Its protein is CASLPLVVNEQFF.

On this clonotype itself: One base away lies a much larger clone, so this may be a sequencing read error. The V and J genes are TRBV20-1 and TRBJ2-1; 7 nucleotides align to TRBD2. The CDR3 consists of 14 residues. Germline V gives CDR1 DFQATT, CDR2 SNEGSKA (reference sequence). The CDR3 DNA reads TGCAGTGCCAGCGGGGACCGCTCCTACGATGAGCAGTTCTTC. This sequence encodes CSASGDRSYDEQFF.

The chain couples TRBV27 to TRBJ2-1, with D maybe TRBD2 (7 bases). The CDR3 runs to 15 residues. CDR1 and CDR2 from the germline V gene are MNHEY and SMNVEV (reference sequence). Here the CDR3 reads CVSSFSAGAGNEQFF. CDR3 DNA: TGTGTTAGCAGTTTCTCGGCGGGGGCGGGCAATGAGCAGTTCTTC.

As concerns this clonotype: This may come from a read error, since a much larger clone is one base off. V gene TRBV24-1 combines with J gene TRBJ2-3; 12 bases map to TRBD2. Per the germline V gene, CDR1 is KGHDR and CDR2 is SFDVKD. V shed 5 bases and J 0 bases; nucleotides not matched to a gene: 5. The CDR3 is 17 residues long. The CDR3 DNA is TGTGCCACCAGTGGCCGGACTAGCGGGATGAGCACAGATACGCAGTATTTT. Its protein is CATSGRTSGMSTDTQYF.

This clonotype appeared many times. This chain uses TRBV25-1 with TRBJ2-7; 8 bases map to TRBD2. The junction had 14 bases not matched to a gene; V was cut back by 0 bases and J by 4 bases. CDR3 length: 18 residues. Germline CDR1 reads MGHDK; CDR2 reads SYGVNS. The CDR3 DNA is TGTGCCAGCAGTGAATATCGGGGGGGGGGAAAAGGTCGGTACGAGCAGTACTTC. It specifies CASSEYRGGGKGRYEQYF.

The sample holds many counts of this clonotype. The chain combines TRBV5-4 with TRBJ2-3, with TRBD1 identical over 7 bases. This CDR3 is built from 15 residues. CDR1 is SGHNT and CDR2 is YYREEE in the germline V gene (reference sequence). Trimming took 3 bases from V and 0 from J; bases not matched to a gene: 4. CDR3 sequence reads: CASSSPGQSTDTQYF. The CDR3 region has the DNA TGTGCCAGCAGCTCACCGGGACAGAGCACAGATACGCAGTATTTT.

V and J are TRBV4-1 and TRBJ1-6, with D maybe TRBD1 (5 bases). The CDR3 has 18 amino acids. Trimming took off 0 bases at V and 4 bases at J, with 16 bases between the two ends. Germline V gene data show CDR1 as MGHRA and CDR2 as YSYEKL. CDR3 amino acids: CASSQDPRGTGYNSPLHF. The CDR3 coding sequence is TGCGCCAGCAGCCAAGATCCCCGGGGGACGGGATATAATTCACCCCTCCACTTT.

This clonotype was counted ten times or more. The gene calls are TRBV7-3 and TRBJ2-3; D remains unclear. Trimming took 2 bases from V and 7 from J, leaving 7 bases between them. The CDR3 has 12 amino acids. Looked up from germline, CDR1 is SGHTA and CDR2 is FQGTGA. The CDR3 region is CASSLGSNTQYF. The CDR3 coding sequence is TGTGCCAGCAGCTTAGGGTCGAATACGCAGTATTTT.

The chain couples TRBV5-1 to TRBJ2-3, with 8 bases lining up with TRBD2. The CDR3 totals 15 residues. The germline V gene encodes CDR1 SGHRS and CDR2 YFSETQ. V lost 1 base and J lost 7; bases outside the gene matches: 8. As DNA, the CDR3 is TGCGCCAGCAGCTTGCATCGGGGGGGCCTCAATACGCAGTATTTT. Its protein is CASSLHRGGLNTQYF.